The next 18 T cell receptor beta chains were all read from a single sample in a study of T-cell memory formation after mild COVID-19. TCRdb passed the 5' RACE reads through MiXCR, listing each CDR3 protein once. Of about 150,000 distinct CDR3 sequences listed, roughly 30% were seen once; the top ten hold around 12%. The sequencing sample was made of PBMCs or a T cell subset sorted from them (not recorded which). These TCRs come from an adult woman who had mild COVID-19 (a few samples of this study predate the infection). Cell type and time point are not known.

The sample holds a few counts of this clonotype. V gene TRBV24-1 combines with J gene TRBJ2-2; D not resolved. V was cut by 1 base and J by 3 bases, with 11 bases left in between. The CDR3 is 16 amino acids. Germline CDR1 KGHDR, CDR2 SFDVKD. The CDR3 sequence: CATSDLPPWDTGELFF. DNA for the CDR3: TGTGCCACCAGTGATTTACCCCCCTGGGACACCGGGGAGCTGTTTTTT.

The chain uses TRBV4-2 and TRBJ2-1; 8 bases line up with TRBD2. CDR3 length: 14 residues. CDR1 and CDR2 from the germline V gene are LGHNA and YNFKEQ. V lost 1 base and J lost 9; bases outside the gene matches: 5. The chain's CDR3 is CASSQGRLALEQFF. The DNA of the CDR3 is TGTGCCAGCAGCCAAGGGCGACTAGCGCTTGAGCAGTTCTTC.

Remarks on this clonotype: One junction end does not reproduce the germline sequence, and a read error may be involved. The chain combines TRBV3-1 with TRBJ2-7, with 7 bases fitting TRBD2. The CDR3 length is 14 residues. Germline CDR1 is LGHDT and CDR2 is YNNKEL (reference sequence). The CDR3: CASSQGGLDYEQYF. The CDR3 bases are TGTGCAAGCAGCCAAGGTGGACTAGACTACGAGCAGTACTTC.

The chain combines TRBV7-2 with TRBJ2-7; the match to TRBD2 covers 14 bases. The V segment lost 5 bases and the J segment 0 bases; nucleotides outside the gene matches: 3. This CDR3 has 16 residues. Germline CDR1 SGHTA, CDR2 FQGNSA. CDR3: CASSQGTSGSSYEQYF. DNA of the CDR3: TGTGCCAGCAGCCAAGGGACTAGCGGGAGCTCCTACGAGCAGTACTTC.

This CDR3 is CASSLSPGGDEQYF. CDR3 DNA sequence: TGTGCCAGCAGCTTAAGTCCAGGAGGGGACGAGCAGTACTTC. This rearrangement joins TRBV7-2 to TRBJ2-7, with a possible D match to TRBD2 (6 bases). V shed 2 bases and J shed 5 bases, with 13 bases lying between them. This CDR3 has 14 amino acids. Germline V gene sequence: CDR1 SGHTA, CDR2 FQGNSA.

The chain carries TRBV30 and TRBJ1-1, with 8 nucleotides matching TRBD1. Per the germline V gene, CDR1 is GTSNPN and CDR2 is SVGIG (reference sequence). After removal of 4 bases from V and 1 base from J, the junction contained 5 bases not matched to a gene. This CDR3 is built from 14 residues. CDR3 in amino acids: CAWNPDRGNTEAFF. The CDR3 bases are TGTGCCTGGAACCCCGACAGGGGGAACACTGAAGCTTTCTTT.

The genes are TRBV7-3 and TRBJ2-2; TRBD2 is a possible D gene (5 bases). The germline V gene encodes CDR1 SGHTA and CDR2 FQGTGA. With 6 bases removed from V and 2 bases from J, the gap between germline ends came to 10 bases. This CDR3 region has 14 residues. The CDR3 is CASSRSGNTGELFF. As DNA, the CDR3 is TGTGCCAGCAGTCGAAGCGGAAACACCGGGGAGCTGTTTTTT.

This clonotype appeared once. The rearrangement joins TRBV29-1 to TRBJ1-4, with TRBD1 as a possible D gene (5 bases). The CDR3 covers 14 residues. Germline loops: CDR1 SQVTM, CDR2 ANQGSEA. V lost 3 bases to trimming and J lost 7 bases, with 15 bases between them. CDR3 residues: CSVDTGGTAEKLFF. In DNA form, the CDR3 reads TGCAGCGTTGATACGGGGGGGACCGCTGAAAAACTGTTTTTT.

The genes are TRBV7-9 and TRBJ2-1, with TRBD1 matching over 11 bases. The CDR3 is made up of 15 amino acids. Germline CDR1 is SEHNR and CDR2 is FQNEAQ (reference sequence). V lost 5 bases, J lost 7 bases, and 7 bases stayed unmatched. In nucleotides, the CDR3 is TGTGCCAGCAGCCCACGGACAGGGGGCAGGAATGAGCAGTTCTTC. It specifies CASSPRTGGRNEQFF.

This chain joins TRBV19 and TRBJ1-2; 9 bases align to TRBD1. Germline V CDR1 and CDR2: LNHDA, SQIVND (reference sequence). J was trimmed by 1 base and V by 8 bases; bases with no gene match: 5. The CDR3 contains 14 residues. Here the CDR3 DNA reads TGTGCCAGTGGAACGGGACAGGGTAACTATGGCTACACCTTC. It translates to CASGTGQGNYGYTF.

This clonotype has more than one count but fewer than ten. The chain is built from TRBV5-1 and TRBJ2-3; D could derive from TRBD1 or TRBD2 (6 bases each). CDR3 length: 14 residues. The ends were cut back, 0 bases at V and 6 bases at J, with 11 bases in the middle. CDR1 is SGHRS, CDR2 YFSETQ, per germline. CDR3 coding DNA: TGCGCCAGCAGCTTGGGACAGGCGGGGGATACGCAGTATTTT. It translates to CASSLGQAGDTQYF.

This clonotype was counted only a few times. The DNA for the CDR3 is TGCAGCGTTGAAGGTTCGGGCTACGAGCAGTACTTC. Protein product: CSVEGSGYEQYF. This sequence joins TRBV29-1 and TRBJ2-7, with D uncertain. The germline V gene has CDR1 SQVTM and CDR2 ANQGSEA. The ends were cut back, 1 base at V and 3 bases at J, with 7 bases in the middle. This CDR3 spans 12 amino acids.

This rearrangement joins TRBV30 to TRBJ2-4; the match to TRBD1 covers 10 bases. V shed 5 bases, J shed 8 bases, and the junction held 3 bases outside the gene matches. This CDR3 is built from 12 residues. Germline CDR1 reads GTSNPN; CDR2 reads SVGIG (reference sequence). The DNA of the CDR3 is TGTGCCTGGGGGGACAGGGGCGACATTCAGTACTTC. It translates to CAWGDRGDIQYF.

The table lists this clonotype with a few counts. In DNA, the CDR3 is TGCGCCAGCAGCCAAGAAGGATCGGCGCGGGGAGTAGACGGTGAGCAGTTCTTC. This gives the protein CASSQEGSARGVDGEQFF. This rearrangement joins TRBV4-3 to TRBJ2-1; D possibly corresponds to TRBD2 (6 bases). The CDR3 is made up of 18 amino acids. Trimming shortened V by 0 bases and J by 9 bases, and 24 bases separated the two germline ends. The germline V gene has CDR1 LGHNA and CDR2 YSLEER.

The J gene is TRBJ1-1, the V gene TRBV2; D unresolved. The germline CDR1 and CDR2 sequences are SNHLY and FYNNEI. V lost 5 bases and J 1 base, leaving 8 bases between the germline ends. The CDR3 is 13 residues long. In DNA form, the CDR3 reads TGTGCCAGCAGTCCCGTACGGAACACTGAAGCTTTCTTT. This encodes CASSPVRNTEAFF.

The CDR3 DNA follows: TGTGCCAGCAGCTTAGATCAGAATTCACCCCTCCACTTT. As protein: CASSLDQNSPLHF. The V and J genes are TRBV11-3 and TRBJ1-6, with no clear D. The germline gives CDR1 SGHNT, CDR2 YENEEA. The CDR3 sequence is 13 residues long. V was cut by 0 bases and J by 7 bases, with 4 bases left in between. Variable domain in full (rest from reference TRBV11-3 and TRBJ1-6): EAGVVQSPRYKIIEKKQPVAFWCNPISGHNTLYWYLQNLGQGPELLIRYENEEAVDDSQLPKDRFSAERLKGVDSTLKIQPAELGDSAVYLCASSLDQNSPLHFGNGTRLTVT.

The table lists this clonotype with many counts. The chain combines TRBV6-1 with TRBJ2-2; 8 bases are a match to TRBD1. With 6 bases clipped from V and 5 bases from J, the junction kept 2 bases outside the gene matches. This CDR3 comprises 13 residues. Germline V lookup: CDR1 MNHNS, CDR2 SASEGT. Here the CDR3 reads CASRQGETGELFF. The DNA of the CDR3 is TGTGCCAGCAGACAGGGGGAAACCGGGGAGCTGTTTTTT.

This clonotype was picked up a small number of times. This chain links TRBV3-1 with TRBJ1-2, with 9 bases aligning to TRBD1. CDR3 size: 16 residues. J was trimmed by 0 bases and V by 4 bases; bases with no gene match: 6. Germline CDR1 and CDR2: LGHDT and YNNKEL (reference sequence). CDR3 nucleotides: TGTGCCAGCAGCCTGACAGGGACAGGGCCTAACTATGGCTACACCTTC. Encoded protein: CASSLTGTGPNYGYTF. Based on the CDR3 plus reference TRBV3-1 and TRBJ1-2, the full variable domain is DTAVSQTPKYLVTQMGNDKSIKCEQNLGHDTMYWYKQDSKKFLKIMFSYNNKELIINETVPNRFSPKSPDKAHLNLHINSLELGDSAVYFCASSLTGTGPNYGYTFGSGTRLTVV.